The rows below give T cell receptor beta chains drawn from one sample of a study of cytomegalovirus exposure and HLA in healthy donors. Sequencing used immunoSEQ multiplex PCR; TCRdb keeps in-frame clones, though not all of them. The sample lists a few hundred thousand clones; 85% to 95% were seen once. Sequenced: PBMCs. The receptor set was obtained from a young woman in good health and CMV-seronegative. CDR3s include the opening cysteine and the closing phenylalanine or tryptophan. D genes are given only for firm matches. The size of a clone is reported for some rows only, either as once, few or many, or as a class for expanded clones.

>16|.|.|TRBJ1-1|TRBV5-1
CASSLGRGAWDTEAFF
TGCGCCAGCAGCTTGGGGAGGGGCGCGTGGGACACTGAAGCTTTCTTT
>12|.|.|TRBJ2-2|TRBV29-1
CSVEPGPGELFF
TGCAGCGTTGAGCCGGGTCCCGGGGAGCTGTTTTTT
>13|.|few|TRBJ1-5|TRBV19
CASDSGTHQPQHF
TGTGCCAGTGACTCCGGTACACATCAGCCCCAGCATTTT
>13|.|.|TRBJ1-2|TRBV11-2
CASSLVSSDGYTF
TGTGCCAGCAGCTTAGTTTCCAGCGATGGCTACACCTTC
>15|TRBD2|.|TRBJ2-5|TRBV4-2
CASSYGTSGSETQYF
TGTGCCAGCAGCTATGGGACTAGCGGGTCCGAGACCCAGTACTTC
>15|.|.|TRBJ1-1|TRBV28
CASIKFPSGNTEAFF
TGTGCCAGCATCAAATTTCCGTCCGGGAACACTGAAGCTTTCTTT
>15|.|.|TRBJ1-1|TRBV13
CASSPLQGGHTEAFF
TGTGCCAGCAGCCCCCTCCAAGGGGGACACACTGAAGCTTTCTTT
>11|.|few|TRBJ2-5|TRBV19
CASRRGETQYF
TGTGCCAGTAGACGGGGAGAGACCCAGTACTTC
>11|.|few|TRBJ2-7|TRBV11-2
CASRPTGEQYF
TGTGCCAGCAGACCTACGGGCGAGCAGTACTTC
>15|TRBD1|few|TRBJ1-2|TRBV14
CASSHRGTVNYGYTF
TGTGCCAGCAGCCATAGGGGGACAGTAAACTATGGCTACACCTTC
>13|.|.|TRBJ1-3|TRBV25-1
CASSTASGNTIYF
TGTGCCAGCAGTACAGCCTCTGGAAACACCATATATTTT
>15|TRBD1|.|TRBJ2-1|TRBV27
CASTPGTGSYNEQFF
TGTGCCAGCACCCCCGGGACAGGAAGCTACAATGAGCAGTTCTTC
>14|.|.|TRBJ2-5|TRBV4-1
CASSQVWSQETQYF
TGCGCCAGCAGCCAAGTTTGGAGCCAAGAGACCCAGTACTTC
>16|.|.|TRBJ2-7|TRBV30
CAWSVLQDIFSYEQYF
TGTGCCTGGAGTGTACTGCAGGACATCTTCTCCTACGAGCAGTACTTC
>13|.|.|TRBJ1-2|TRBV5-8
CASSLGGNYGYTF
TGTGCCAGCAGCTTGGGAGGGAACTATGGCTACACCTTC
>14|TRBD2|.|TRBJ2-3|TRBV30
CAWSLTSGSDTQYF
TGTGCCTGGAGTTTGACTAGCGGGTCAGATACGCAGTATTTT
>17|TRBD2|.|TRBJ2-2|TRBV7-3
CASSYYSGSLNTGELFF
TGTGCCAGCAGTTACTATAGCGGGAGCCTAAACACCGGGGAGCTGTTTTTT
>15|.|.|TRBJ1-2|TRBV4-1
CASSQDLGRRGGYTF
TGCGCCAGCAGCCAAGATCTTGGCAGGAGGGGCGGCTACACCTTC
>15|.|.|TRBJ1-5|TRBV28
CASSPQWGLGQPQHF
TGTGCCAGCAGTCCCCAGTGGGGCCTAGGTCAGCCCCAGCATTTT
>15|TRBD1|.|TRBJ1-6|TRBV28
CASSMDRGVDSPLHF
TGTGCCAGCAGTATGGACAGGGGCGTTGATTCACCCCTCCACTTT
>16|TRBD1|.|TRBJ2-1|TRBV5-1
CASSRGTGRRWYEQFF
TGCGCCAGCAGCAGAGGGACAGGGCGTCGGTGGTATGAGCAGTTCTTC
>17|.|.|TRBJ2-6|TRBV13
CASRGSGHLSGANVLTF
TGTGCCAGCAGGGGGTCGGGACACCTCTCTGGGGCCAACGTCCTGACTTTC
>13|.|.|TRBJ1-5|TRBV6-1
CASLGYPNQPQHF
TGTGCCAGCCTCGGGTACCCCAATCAGCCCCAGCATTTT
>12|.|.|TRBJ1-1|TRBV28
CASTLLPGEAFF
TGTGCCAGCACCTTGTTGCCAGGTGAAGCTTTCTTT
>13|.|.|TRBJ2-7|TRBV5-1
CASSLGGTYEQYF
TGCGCCAGCAGCTTGGGGGGCACCTACGAGCAGTACTTC
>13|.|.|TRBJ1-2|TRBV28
CASSPNTVYGYTF
TGTGCCAGCAGTCCGAACACAGTCTATGGCTACACCTTC
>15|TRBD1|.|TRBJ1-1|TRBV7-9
CASSLGMTGKDEAFF
TGTGCCAGCAGCTTAGGGATGACAGGGAAGGATGAAGCTTTCTTT
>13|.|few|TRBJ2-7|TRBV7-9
CASSTESSYEQYF
TGTGCCAGCTCCACAGAGAGCTCCTACGAGCAGTACTTC
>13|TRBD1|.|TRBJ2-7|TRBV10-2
CASSRQGAYEQYF
TGCGCCAGCAGTCGACAGGGGGCCTACGAGCAGTACTTC
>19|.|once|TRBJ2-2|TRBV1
CTSSHAGLAGVGDTGELFF
TGCACCAGCAGCCATGCGGGACTAGCGGGAGTAGGGGACACCGGGGAGCTGTTTTTT
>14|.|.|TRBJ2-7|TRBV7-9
CASSLDPSSYEQYF
TGTGCCAGCAGCTTAGATCCTAGCAGCTACGAGCAGTACTTC
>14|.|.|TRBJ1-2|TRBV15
CATSRGQGLYGYTF
TGTGCCACCAGCAGAGGCCAGGGGCTCTATGGCTACACCTTC
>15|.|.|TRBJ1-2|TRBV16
CASSPPGGAQDGYTF
TGTGCCAGCAGCCCCCCGGGGGGGGCGCAGGATGGCTACACCTTC
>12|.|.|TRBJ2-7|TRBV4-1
CASSQGVSEQYF
TGCGCCAGCAGCCAAGGCGTGTCCGAGCAGTACTTC
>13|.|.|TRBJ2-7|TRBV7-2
CASSLISWYEQYF
TGTGCCAGCAGCTTGATTAGCTGGTACGAGCAGTACTTC